These 18 T cell receptor beta chains were all obtained from the same sample, sequenced in a study of graft-versus-host responses after intestinal transplantation. Their specific antigens are unknown. Clones were read by immunoSEQ multiplex PCR, and TCRdb kept only the in-frame ones, dropping some. Counted here are 100,000 to 120,000 clones, just over 90% occurring once; the ten biggest clones make up roughly 0.5%. The starting material was unstimulated CD8+ T cells sorted from spleen or lymph node cells, obtained before intestinal transplant. The receptors here all came from a human donor who received an intestinal transplant.

The rearrangement uses TRBV7-9 and TRBJ1-2, with TRBD1 matching 8 bases. V dropped 5 bases and J dropped 5; count of bases not matched to a gene: 16. Germline assignment: CDR1 SEHNR and CDR2 FQNEAQ (reference sequence). The CDR3 contains 17 residues. The CDR3 DNA is TGTGCCAGCAGCCCTGGGACAGGCTTTGACAGAGATTATGGCTACACCTTC. Amino acids: CASSPGTGFDRDYGYTF.

The chain couples TRBV9 to TRBJ2-5; D is perhaps TRBD2 (6 bases). The length of the CDR3 is 14 residues. The V gene lost 4 bases and the J gene lost 3 bases, with 13 bases spanning the gap. Germline assignment: CDR1 SGDLS and CDR2 YYNGEE. The CDR3 DNA sequence: TGTGCCAGCAGCCCCTTTAGCGGTAAAGAGACCCAGTACTTC. Translating it yields CASSPFSGKETQYF. Complete variable domain (other parts from reference TRBV9 and TRBJ2-5): DSGVTQTPKHLITATGQRVTLRCSPRSGDLSVYWYQQSLDQGLQFLIQYYNGEERAKGNILERFSAQQFPDLHSELNLSSLELGDSALYFCASSPFSGKETQYFGPGTRLLVL.

V and J are TRBV9 and TRBJ2-6; D uncertain. The CDR3 runs to 17 residues. V dropped 3 bases and J dropped 1 base, with 14 bases sitting between them. The germline V gene has CDR1 SGDLS and CDR2 YYNGEE. The CDR3 loop reads CASSAAALGSGANVLTF. DNA for the CDR3: TGTGCCAGCAGCGCCGCAGCCCTAGGGTCTGGGGCCAACGTCCTGACTTTC.

The chain recombines TRBV27 with TRBJ1-2, with D possibly TRBD1 on 5 matching bases. Trimming pared 1 base from V and 8 bases from J, leaving 17 bases between. The CDR3 covers 15 residues. CDR1 and CDR2 (germline): MNHEY, SMNVEV (reference sequence). Here the CDR3 reads CASSLYKEGFGGYTF. CDR3 bases: TGTGCCAGCAGTTTATATAAGGAGGGGTTTGGAGGCTACACCTTC.

The chain joins TRBV27 to TRBJ2-7, with a possible D match to TRBD1 (6 bases). Germline V lookup: CDR1 MNHEY, CDR2 SMNVEV (reference sequence). The V end lost 5 bases, the J end lost 0 bases, and 23 bases lay between the germline ends. This CDR3 contains 18 residues. The CDR3 region has the DNA TGTGCCAGCAGTCCCAACCCCCGACAGGTCCCCAGCTCCTACGAGCAGTACTTC. It yields the protein CASSPNPRQVPSSYEQYF.

This sequence joins TRBV7-8 and TRBJ1-5, with D perhaps matching TRBD1 (6 bases). Trimming cost V 2 bases and J 4 bases, with 12 bases left between them. From germline, CDR1 is SGHVS and CDR2 FQNEAQ. This CDR3 has 15 residues. CDR3 loop: CASSLTAGVNQPQHF. CDR3 coding DNA: TGTGCCAGCAGCTTAACAGCAGGGGTAAATCAGCCCCAGCATTTT.

The chain has TRBV19 and TRBJ1-5; TRBD1 aligns across 8 bases. The CDR3 covers 17 residues. J lost 1 base, V lost 3 bases, and 8 bases had no gene match. Germline CDR1 reads LNHDA; CDR2 reads SQIVND (reference sequence). In DNA form, the CDR3 reads TGTGCCAGTAGTATGGACAGGGCTACCCTGAGCAATCAGCCCCAGCATTTT. The encoded protein is CASSMDRATLSNQPQHF.

This sequence joins TRBV7-3 and TRBJ2-7; D not certain. V lost 1 base, J lost 0 bases, and 13 bases lay in between. This CDR3 spans 16 amino acids. Germline V gene lookup returns CDR1 SGHTA and CDR2 FQGTGA. CDR3 DNA sequence: TGTGCCAGCAGCTTAATTTATTCGGCGGACTCCTACGAGCAGTACTTC. It specifies CASSLIYSADSYEQYF.

The V call is TRBV27, the J call TRBJ2-2; D is unclear. V lost 2 bases and J 0 bases, leaving 4 bases between the germline ends. The germline CDR1 and CDR2 sequences are MNHEY and SMNVEV (reference sequence). This CDR3 region has 14 residues. CDR3 protein: CASSLGANTGELFF. For the CDR3, the DNA is TGTGCCAGCAGTTTAGGGGCGAACACCGGGGAGCTGTTTTTT.

This clone was recorded only once. V and J are TRBV10-3 and TRBJ2-7, with 7 bases that match TRBD2. The trim removed 4 bases at V and 1 base at J, leaving 10 bases unmatched. The CDR3 contains 16 residues. CDR1 is ENHRY and CDR2 is SYGVKD in the germline V gene. The CDR3 reads CAISGLASGHSYEQYF. The CDR3 DNA follows: TGTGCCATCAGTGGCCTCGCTAGCGGTCATTCCTACGAGCAGTACTTC.

The genes are TRBV27 and TRBJ2-7, with TRBD2 matching 7 bases. The trim removed 4 bases at V and 2 bases at J, leaving 2 bases unmatched. Germline V gene sequence: CDR1 MNHEY, CDR2 SMNVEV (reference sequence). The CDR3 is 13 residues long. The CDR3 sequence is CASSSGRAYEQYF. Written as DNA, the CDR3 is TGTGCCAGCAGTTCAGGGAGGGCCTACGAGCAGTACTTC.

J is TRBJ2-1 and V is TRBV4-1; tentative D call: TRBD2 (5 bases). Per the germline V gene, CDR1 is MGHRA and CDR2 is YSYEKL. V was cut by 5 bases and J by 6 bases, with 8 bases left in between. The CDR3 runs 12 residues. CDR3 coding DNA: TGCGCCAGCAGCACCCTAGCCAATGAGCAGTTCTTC. This gives the protein CASSTLANEQFF.

The V gene is TRBV13, the J gene TRBJ2-3; tentative D call: TRBD2 (6 bases). The germline V gene encodes CDR1 PRHDT and CDR2 FYEKMQ (reference sequence). With 5 bases removed from V and 0 bases from J, the gap between germline ends came to 15 bases. The CDR3 is 16 amino acids. CDR3 bases: TGTGCCAGCAGCACCCAGGCAGGGACTAGCACAGATACGCAGTATTTT. Residues: CASSTQAGTSTDTQYF.

The chain uses TRBV4-1 and TRBJ2-7, with D perhaps TRBD1 or TRBD2 (5 bases each). The CDR3 loop spans 15 amino acids. V gave up 1 base and J gave up 3 bases, with 13 bases separating them. Per germline, CDR1 MGHRA and CDR2 YSYEKL. The CDR3 here is CASSQGGNPYYEQYF. Written as DNA, the CDR3 is TGCGCCAGCAGCCAAGGGGGGAACCCCTACTACGAGCAGTACTTC.

The CDR3 DNA sequence: TGTGCCAGTACATTAGCGGGAGGGTACAATGAGCAGTTCTTC. Amino acids: CASTLAGGYNEQFF. The rearrangement uses TRBV19 and TRBJ2-1; 11 bases fit TRBD2. The ends lost 7 bases at V and 4 bases at J; junction bases unmatched: 3. Germline V lookup: CDR1 LNHDA, CDR2 SQIVND (reference sequence). This CDR3 is built from 14 residues.

The chain couples TRBV30 to TRBJ2-7, with TRBD2 identical over 8 bases. V was clipped by 5 bases and J by 0 bases; unmatched bases: 6. This CDR3 region has 14 residues. Germline V CDR1 and CDR2: GTSNPN, SVGIG (reference sequence). The CDR3 protein is CAWVAGRSSYEQYF. For the CDR3, the DNA is TGTGCCTGGGTAGCGGGAAGGAGCTCCTACGAGCAGTACTTC.

The V and J genes are TRBV27 and TRBJ2-7; a possible D gene is TRBD1 (5 bases). Looked up from germline, CDR1 is MNHEY and CDR2 is SMNVEV (reference sequence). V was shortened by 6 bases and J by 6 bases, with 18 bases between the two germline ends. This CDR3 contains 14 residues. The CDR3 region is CASRLTVLGAEQYF. DNA of the CDR3: TGTGCCAGCAGGTTGACAGTACTTGGCGCCGAGCAGTACTTC.

The chain joins TRBV19 to TRBJ2-7; 9 bases fit TRBD2. CDR3 size: 13 residues. CDR1 is LNHDA and CDR2 is SQIVND in the germline V gene (reference sequence). V gave up 7 bases and J gave up 10 bases; unmatched junction bases: 11. The CDR3 is CASTSGTFSSQYF. The CDR3 DNA sequence: TGTGCCAGTACTAGCGGGACCTTCAGCAGCCAGTACTTC.